The sequence of this TCR beta chain was determined in a study of T cells in Graves' hyperthyroidism and ophthalmopathy. Unmatched junction bases numbered 5, after V lost 4 bases and J lost 5 bases. The CDR3 length is 15 residues. From germline, CDR1 is SGHTA and CDR2 FQGNSA. TCR beta CDR3 regions were amplified from RNA transcripts. RT-PCR in the first round (using the HTBI primer set) targeted the TCR CDR3. TCRdb used MiXCR to reprocess the multiplex PCR reads, holding one entry per CDR3 protein. The sample lists some 400,000 distinct CDR3 sequences, about a fifth seen once, with around 4% in the top ten. A remark on this clonotype: What it binds is not known.

Notes on the study in general: Stable hyperthyroidism was separated from ophthalmopathy by a model based on 13 V-J features.

Patients showing uncontrolled infection, other autoimmune disease, pregnancy or lactation were ineligible. Diagnoses used clinical symptoms, serum thyroxine and TRAb, thyroid ultrasound and orbital computed tomography. The TCR was taken from a woman aged 18-29 years with Graves' hyperthyroidism. This chain joins TRBV7-2 and TRBJ2-5, with 12 bases matching TRBD2. The specimen was blood. CDR3 residues: CASSSLAGGHETQYF. The CDR3 bases are TGTGCCAGCAGCTCCCTAGCGGGAGGGCACGAGACCCAGTACTTC.